These T cell receptor beta chains were read from a single sample in a study of CXCR3-negative and CXCR3-positive naive CD8 T cells. TCRdb re-called the 5' RACE reads and gives one entry per CDR3 protein, without DNA. This table lists 80,000 to 100,000 distinct CDR3 sequences. Specimen: naive CXCR3+ CD8+ T cells from blood. The origin of the receptors is a human donor in good health. Some clones in this sample may be carry-over from other donors' samples. Each CDR3 is given with its conserved first and last residue.

TRBV9,TRBJ2-5,CASSLGGADETQYF
TRBV10-3,TRBJ2-5,CAISESTGTSGEGTQYF
TRBV3-1,TRBJ2-2,CASSNPAGRTTNTGELFF
TRBV27,TRBJ1-1,CASSFGTGVPEAFF
TRBV6-5,TRBJ2-7,CASSLSVGGTYEQYF
TRBV29-1,TRBJ2-5,CSVRVGSGETQYF
TRBV15,TRBJ2-7,CATMGRNSYEQYF
TRBV29-1,TRBJ2-1,CSVEGTGHHIYNEQFF
TRBV14,TRBJ1-1,CASSQEAGGMAFF
TRBV12-3/TRBV12-4,TRBJ2-7,CASRSRRTSAYEQYF
TRBV6-2/TRBV6-3,TRBJ1-1,CASREGQYMNTEAFF
TRBV7-7,TRBJ2-5,CASSLGGPPVETQYF
TRBV12-3/TRBV12-4,TRBJ2-5,CASILEGAEETQYF
TRBV19,TRBJ1-1,CASKQGGTEAFF
TRBV4-2,TRBJ2-7,CASSQDSSASYEQYF
TRBV29-1,TRBJ2-3,CSVERGDTDTQYF
TRBV4-1,TRBJ2-3,CASSQDGLAGDTQYF
TRBV19,TRBJ1-1,CATNTGGTEAFF
TRBV9,TRBJ1-1,CASSVDRETEAFF
TRBV5-1,TRBJ2-7,CASSTRDRARGEQYF
TRBV3-1,TRBJ1-5,CASSQSLGQGIQPQHF
TRBV6-4,TRBJ2-2,CASSAGQGDTGELFF
TRBV6-2/TRBV6-3,TRBJ2-1,CASSYSTRLGLNEQFF
TRBV11-1,TRBJ2-1,CASSSEYRWNEQFF
TRBV7-9,TRBJ2-1,CASGLAGGRSYNEQFF
TRBV4-3,TRBJ1-5,CASSQDSGGGQPQHF